Listed here are 18 T cell receptor beta chains from one sample, sequenced in a study of T-cell memory formation after mild COVID-19. TCRdb reprocessed the 5' RACE reads with MiXCR, giving one entry per CDR3 protein. The sample holds over 450,000 distinct CDR3 sequences, around 21% seen once. The sequenced material came from PBMCs or a T cell subset sorted from them (not recorded which). The receptors stem from an adult woman who had mild COVID-19 (a few samples of this study predate the infection). Cell type and time point are not known.

V usage is TRBV11-3 and J usage is TRBJ2-3; 12 nucleotides agree with TRBD2. V lost 5 bases to trimming and J lost 4 bases; unmatched junction nucleotides: 4. The CDR3 is made up of 15 amino acids. The V gene's germline CDR1 is SGHNT and CDR2 YENEEA. CDR3: CASSRTSGNPDTQYF. The DNA for the CDR3 is TGTGCCAGCAGCCGGACTAGCGGGAATCCAGATACGCAGTATTTT. Together with reference TRBV11-3 and TRBJ2-3, the CDR3 gives the full variable domain: EAGVVQSPRYKIIEKKQPVAFWCNPISGHNTLYWYLQNLGQGPELLIRYENEEAVDDSQLPKDRFSAERLKGVDSTLKIQPAELGDSAVYLCASSRTSGNPDTQYFGPGTRLTVL.

The V gene is TRBV5-1, the J gene TRBJ1-1; 8 bases agree with TRBD1. The V and J ends lost 3 bases and 2 bases, in that order; junction bases with no gene match: 12. Looked up from germline, CDR1 is SGHRS and CDR2 is YFSETQ. This CDR3 has 17 residues. The CDR3 coding sequence is TGCGCCAGCAGCTCGAACCCCGGGACAGGACCTAACACTGAAGCTTTCTTT. Protein: CASSSNPGTGPNTEAFF.

This clonotype was seen ten or more times. This chain connects TRBV4-1 to TRBJ1-3, with D possibly being TRBD1 (5 bases). CDR1 MGHRA and CDR2 YSYEKL come from the germline V gene. V lost 1 base and J lost 0, with 13 bases in between. There are 17 residues in the CDR3. In DNA, the CDR3 is TGCGCCAGCAGCCAAGGAGGGGCCATTACCTCTGGAAACACCATATATTTT. This sequence encodes CASSQGGAITSGNTIYF.

This clonotype occurred a few times. This rearrangement joins TRBV7-2 to TRBJ1-1; 9 nucleotides align to TRBD1. Germline CDR1 is SGHTA and CDR2 is FQGNSA. The trim removed 3 bases at V and 0 bases at J, leaving 5 bases unmatched. The CDR3 runs 16 residues. The CDR3 nucleotides are TGTGCCAGCAGCTTGACAGGGGGGCTTATGAACACTGAAGCTTTCTTT. Translated, it gives CASSLTGGLMNTEAFF.

This clonotype was seen more than once but under ten times. This rearrangement joins TRBV7-9 to TRBJ1-1, with no clear D. The CDR3 totals 14 residues. The V gene lost 3 bases and the J gene lost 0 bases, with 8 bases spanning the gap. CDR1 SEHNR and CDR2 FQNEAQ come from the germline V gene (reference sequence). CDR3 region: CASSLEWVNTEAFF. For the CDR3, the DNA is TGTGCCAGCAGCTTGGAGTGGGTGAACACTGAAGCTTTCTTT.

The rearrangement uses TRBV5-1 and TRBJ1-1; weak D call: TRBD1 (5 bases). Germline CDR1 is SGHRS and CDR2 is YFSETQ. V lost 4 bases to trimming and J lost 4 bases, with 17 bases between them. CDR3 length equals 15 residues. For the CDR3, the DNA is TGCGCCAGCAGCAACCGGGACCTGATGGGCACTGAAGCTTTCTTT. Translation: CASSNRDLMGTEAFF.

This clonotype showed up many times. The CDR3 nucleotides read TGTGCCAGCAGCTTGGACCGAGGTTCCGGGGAGTTCTTC. Its translation is CASSLDRGSGEFF. The genes are TRBV5-4 and TRBJ2-1, with a tentative D call TRBD2 (5 bases). Trimming shortened V by 0 bases and J by 14 bases, and 15 bases separated the two germline ends. Germline CDR1 and CDR2: SGHNT and YYREEE (reference sequence). The CDR3 totals 13 residues. The full variable domain, in which reference TRBV5-4 and TRBJ2-1 provide the parts outside the CDR3, is ETGVTQSPTHLIKTRGQQVTLRCSSQSGHNTVSWYQQALGQGPQFIFQYYREEENGRGNFPPRFSGLQFPNYSSELNVNALELDDSALYLCASSLDRGSGEFFGPGTRLTVL.

This clonotype was observed once. The chain uses TRBV27 and TRBJ2-7; D is undetermined. Germline lookup yields CDR1 MNHEY and CDR2 SMNVEV (reference sequence). V dropped 0 bases and J dropped 6 bases, with 9 bases sitting between them. The CDR3 is 13 residues long. The chain's CDR3 is CASSLSIGFEQYF. The DNA for the CDR3 is TGTGCCAGCAGTTTATCTATAGGGTTCGAGCAGTACTTC.

V and J are TRBV15 and TRBJ1-2, with D maybe TRBD1 (6 bases). There are 17 residues in the CDR3. CDR1 is LNHNV, CDR2 YYDKDF, per germline (reference sequence). V lost 0 bases and J 4 bases, leaving 18 bases between the germline ends. This CDR3 is CATSRDRLVGGTYGYTF. The CDR3 DNA reads TGTGCCACCAGCAGAGATCGCCTAGTAGGGGGAACCTATGGCTACACCTTC.

This clonotype has a count of ten or more. This chain connects TRBV20-1 to TRBJ2-3, with 11 bases identical to TRBD2. V shed 1 base and J 4 bases; nucleotides not matched to a gene: 7. Germline values: CDR1 DFQATT, CDR2 SNEGSKA (reference sequence). This CDR3 has 16 amino acids. The CDR3 nucleotides are TGCAGTGCTAGAGGAACTAGCGGGAGATTGGCAGATACGCAGTATTTT. Translating gives CSARGTSGRLADTQYF.

This clonotype has just a few counts. The CDR3 coding sequence is TGTGCTCTTGAACGGGGGCGCGACACTGAAGCTTTCTTT. This codes for CALERGRDTEAFF. The chain combines TRBV30 with TRBJ1-1, with D possibly matching TRBD1 (6 bases). There are 13 residues in the CDR3. Germline values: CDR1 GTSNPN, CDR2 SVGIG (reference sequence).

The chain couples TRBV4-1 to TRBJ1-1; no firm D call. Per germline, CDR1 MGHRA and CDR2 YSYEKL. This CDR3 has 16 amino acids. Trimming stripped 0 bases from V and 7 bases from J, with 18 bases between. The CDR3 loop reads CASSQDRELGKSEAFF. In DNA, the CDR3 is TGCGCCAGCAGCCAAGATCGGGAGTTAGGGAAAAGTGAAGCTTTCTTT.

This clonotype appeared a few times. This chain links TRBV9 with TRBJ1-1; D is ambiguous. Germline assignment: CDR1 SGDLS and CDR2 YYNGEE. V gave up 3 bases and J gave up 3 bases, with 9 bases separating them. This CDR3 is built from 13 residues. The DNA of the CDR3 is TGTGCCAGCAGCGCGAACCCGGACACTGAAGCTTTCTTT. Its protein is CASSANPDTEAFF.

The rearrangement joins TRBV20-1 to TRBJ2-7; possibly TRBD2 for D (5 bases). Trimming removed 0 bases at V and 3 bases at J, with 9 bases between. The CDR3 is made up of 13 amino acids. Germline V gene data show CDR1 as DFQATT and CDR2 as SNEGSKA (reference sequence). The CDR3 bases are TGCAGTGCTAGAGAAGAGGGAAGCTACGAGCAGTACTTC. This encodes CSAREEGSYEQYF.

This clonotype has just a few counts. The DNA of the CDR3 is TGTGCCAGCAGTTTATTACACATGAACACTGAAGCTTTCTTT. Translation: CASSLLHMNTEAFF. The chain employs TRBV12-3 or TRBV12-4 and TRBJ1-1; D not resolved. V was clipped by 2 bases and J by 0 bases, with 7 bases between them. The CDR3 consists of 14 residues.

This clonotype was recorded a few times. The V call is TRBV27, the J call TRBJ2-3, with 8 bases aligning to TRBD2. The CDR3 covers 15 residues. V lost 6 bases and J lost 2; bases outside the gene matches: 7. Per germline, CDR1 MNHEY and CDR2 SMNVEV (reference sequence). In DNA, the CDR3 is TGTGCCAGCAGCCGAGCGGGGGAATTCACAGATACGCAGTATTTT. Encoded protein: CASSRAGEFTDTQYF.

The chain links TRBV4-1 to TRBJ1-2; TRBD1 aligns across 8 bases. The junction had 8 bases not matched to a gene; V was cut back by 0 bases and J by 8 bases. The CDR3 sequence is 15 residues long. CDR1 and CDR2 from the germline V gene are MGHRA and YSYEKL. Here the CDR3 reads CASSQDWRTGYGYTF. The CDR3, as DNA: TGCGCCAGCAGCCAAGATTGGAGGACAGGGTACGGCTACACCTTC.

This clonotype was detected ten times or more. The chain joins TRBV7-9 to TRBJ2-5; TRBD1 agrees at 11 bases. The V and J ends lost 7 bases and 4 bases, in that order; junction bases with no gene match: 2. The CDR3 length is 13 residues. Germline values: CDR1 SEHNR, CDR2 FQNEAQ (reference sequence). CDR3 sequence (DNA): TGTGCCAGCATCGGACAGGGGGCAGAGACCCAGTACTTC. It encodes CASIGQGAETQYF.